This T cell receptor beta chain derives from a study of T cell responses to AZD1222 COVID-19 vaccine. V lost 3 bases to trimming and J lost 4 bases, with 4 bases between them. Germline CDR1 SNHLY, CDR2 FYNNEI. This CDR3 region has 12 residues. Findings and limits, study-wide: Distributed over spike, vaccine-associated CD4 TCRs predominated at 160-218 and 743-854. Donors skewed white British and female; clonal diversity was possibly underestimated.

Profiling relied on immunoSEQ multiplex PCR, and the TCRdb table lists in-frame clones only, not all of them. The profile covers around 140,000 clones, with 85% appearing a single time and 7.9% taken by the ten largest. Regarding this clone: Its target is not known.

Sequencing was performed on peripheral blood, taken 28 days after the second dose of the MenACWY control vaccine. The clonotype was recovered from an adult who received the MenACWY meningococcal vaccine as a control. The rearrangement uses TRBV2 and TRBJ1-3; D is unclear. CDR3 residues: CASSDWGNTIYF. CDR3 coding DNA: TGTGCCAGCAGTGATTGGGGAAACACCATATATTTT. Filled out from reference TRBV2 and TRBJ1-3, the complete variable domain reads EPEVTQTPSHQVTQMGQEVILRCVPISNHLYFYWYRQILGQKVEFLVSFYNNEISEKSEIFDDQFSVERPDGSNFTLKIRSTKLEDSAMYFCASSDWGNTIYFGEGSWLTVV.